Each of the 20 T cell receptor beta chains below was sequenced from the same sample in a study of vaccination and CD4 T cells after COVID-19. Sequenced with the Oncomine TCR Beta short-read assay was DNA taken from cultured CD4+ T cells. One entry per CDR3 protein results from TCRdb running MiXCR on the PCR reads. The sample carries about 15,000 distinct CDR3 sequences, about 42% recorded once. The treatment was: roughly nine-day PBMC culture with coronavirus spike peptide pools or control peptides (ViraFEST assay). Their antigens are not known. Sequenced sample: cultured CD4+ T cells from blood. These receptors came from a human donor with COVID-19.

The rearrangement joins TRBV11-3 to TRBJ2-7; D is ambiguous. The CDR3 consists of 13 residues. Between the trimmed V and J ends, which lost 5 bases and 5 bases, there was a span of 13 bases. CDR1 and CDR2 (germline): SGHNT, YENEEA. The CDR3 nucleotides read TGTGCCAGCAGCCCCTCACCCACCCACGAGCAGTACTTC. This sequence encodes CASSPSPTHEQYF.

This chain connects TRBV27 to TRBJ1-5; 7 nucleotides line up with TRBD1. The length of the CDR3 is 13 residues. After removal of 6 bases from V and 1 base from J, the junction contained 0 bases not matched to a gene. Per the germline V gene, CDR1 is MNHEY and CDR2 is SMNVEV (reference sequence). Written as DNA, the CDR3 is TGTGCCAGCAGACAGGGGAGCAATCAGCCCCAGCATTTT. Translating gives CASRQGSNQPQHF.

In this sample, this clonotype turned up a few times. V gene TRBV19 combines with J gene TRBJ1-1, with D unresolved. The CDR3 sequence is 14 residues long. The germline CDR1 and CDR2 sequences are LNHDA and SQIVND (reference sequence). The V end was cut by 2 bases, the J end by 1 base, with 8 bases between. The chain's CDR3 is CASSIWPGNTEAFF. CDR3 bases: TGTGCCAGTAGTATATGGCCCGGGAACACTGAAGCTTTCTTT.

This CDR3 reads CASSRQAGREAKNIQYF. CDR3 nucleotide sequence: TGTGCCAGCAGCCGCCAAGCGGGTCGCGAGGCCAAAAACATTCAGTACTTC. V and J are TRBV7-2 and TRBJ2-4, with D perhaps TRBD2 (6 bases). Trimming stripped 5 bases from V and 1 base from J, with 18 bases between. Germline V CDR1 and CDR2: SGHTA, FQGNSA. The CDR3 consists of 17 residues.

V gene TRBV2 combines with J gene TRBJ1-6; D not resolved. Germline CDR1 reads SNHLY; CDR2 reads FYNNEI. This CDR3 contains 14 residues. V dropped 7 bases and J dropped 0 bases, with 7 bases sitting between them. The CDR3 sequence: CASTGSSYNSPLHF. CDR3 bases: TGTGCCAGCACCGGAAGCTCCTATAATTCACCCCTCCACTTT.

The CDR3 region is CASSFKGYNEQFF. In DNA, the CDR3 is TGTGCCAGCAGCTTCAAAGGGTACAATGAGCAGTTCTTC. J is TRBJ2-1 and V is TRBV11-2, with unresolved D. Deletions cut 3 bases from V and 4 bases from J, with 7 bases between. Germline CDR1 and CDR2: SGHAT and FQNNGV. This CDR3 is 13 amino acids long.

The chain links TRBV18 to TRBJ1-5; no firm D call. This CDR3 region has 13 residues. Germline V gives CDR1 KGHSH, CDR2 LQKENI. The V and J ends lost 9 bases and 0 bases respectively, with 9 bases between them. Written as DNA, the CDR3 is TGTGCCAGTAATTCCAATAGCAATCAGCCCCAGCATTTT. It translates to CASNSNSNQPQHF.

The rearrangement links TRBV5-5 to TRBJ2-3; D not resolved. Germline CDR1 SGHKS, CDR2 YYEKEE (reference sequence). The CDR3 runs to 13 residues. Trimming cost V 4 bases and J 4 bases, with 10 bases left between them. CDR3 DNA: TGTGCCAGCAGCCCGCCTGTGCCAGATACGCAGTATTTT. Amino acids: CASSPPVPDTQYF. Supplemented by reference TRBV5-5 and TRBJ2-3, the full variable domain reads DAGVTQSPTHLIKTRGQQVTLRCSPISGHKSVSWYQQVLGQGPQFIFQYYEKEERGRGNFPDRFSARQFPNYSSELNVNALLLGDSALYLCASSPPVPDTQYFGPGTRLTVL.

This chain connects TRBV6-1 to TRBJ1-5, with D maybe TRBD1 (6 bases). Germline V gene data show CDR1 as MNHNS and CDR2 as SASEGT. The germline V and J ends were trimmed by 5 bases and 9 bases, with 11 bases remaining between them. CDR3 size: 12 residues. CDR3 DNA sequence: TGTGCCAGCAGTCAGAAACAGGGGCCCCAGCATTTT. This translates into CASSQKQGPQHF.

A few counts support this clonotype. In DNA form, the CDR3 reads TGTGCCAGCAGTACCGACAGGGACACTGAAGCTTTCTTT. Protein: CASSTDRDTEAFF. The V and J genes are TRBV27 and TRBJ1-1; 7 nucleotides match TRBD1. The germline V gene has CDR1 MNHEY and CDR2 SMNVEV (reference sequence). J was trimmed by 3 bases and V by 5 bases; bases with no gene match: 3. The CDR3 is 13 amino acids.

The rearrangement uses TRBV6-1 and TRBJ1-2, with TRBD1 as a possible D gene (5 bases). Trimming pared 5 bases from V and 8 bases from J, leaving 15 bases between. The length of the CDR3 is 13 residues. From germline, CDR1 is MNHNS and CDR2 SASEGT. CDR3 DNA sequence: TGTGCCAGCAGTACTGGCGGGGGAGGCGGCTACACCTTC. It translates to CASSTGGGGGYTF.

This clonotype has more than one count but fewer than ten. V is TRBV5-4 and J is TRBJ2-5; D is possibly TRBD1 or TRBD2 (5 bases each). From germline, CDR1 is SGHNT and CDR2 YYREEE (reference sequence). The CDR3 sequence is 14 residues long. V lost 4 bases and J lost 3, with 13 bases in between. CDR3 nucleotides: TGTGCCAGCAGCCCTCGGGGCCAAGAAGAGACCCAGTACTTC. Amino acids: CASSPRGQEETQYF. Combining the CDR3 with reference TRBV5-4 and TRBJ2-5 gives the whole variable domain ETGVTQSPTHLIKTRGQQVTLRCSSQSGHNTVSWYQQALGQGPQFIFQYYREEENGRGNFPPRFSGLQFPNYSSELNVNALELDDSALYLCASSPRGQEETQYFGPGTRLLVL.

The chain is built from TRBV30 and TRBJ1-6; D might be TRBD1 (5 bases). The length of the CDR3 is 16 residues. With 1 base removed from V and 6 bases from J, the gap between germline ends came to 16 bases. In germline, CDR1 is GTSNPN, CDR2 SVGIG (reference sequence). CDR3 nucleotides: TGTGCCTGGAGTGCGCCAGGGAATCAGCGTAATTCACCCCTCCACTTT. This translates into CAWSAPGNQRNSPLHF.

The chain's CDR3 is CASSEFGQLNYGYTF. CDR3 in DNA: TGTGCCAGCAGTGAGTTTGGTCAGCTTAACTATGGCTACACCTTC. This chain uses TRBV2 with TRBJ1-2; no clear D gene. The CDR3 covers 15 residues. Germline-derived CDR1 and CDR2 are SNHLY and FYNNEI. Trimming left V 3 bases short and J 1 base short, with 12 bases between.

This clonotype was seen more than once but under ten times. The CDR3 DNA reads as TGTGCCAGCAGACACACCCGAGGGGCCAAAAACATTCAGTACTTC. Its translation is CASRHTRGAKNIQYF. The chain links TRBV6-1 to TRBJ2-4, with D possibly being TRBD2 (5 bases). The V and J ends lost 6 bases and 1 base respectively, with 13 bases between them. The CDR3 sequence is 15 residues long. CDR1 MNHNS and CDR2 SASEGT come from the germline V gene.

The rearrangement uses TRBV29-1 and TRBJ2-5, with D perhaps TRBD2 (10 bases). The CDR3 has 16 amino acids. The germline V gene encodes CDR1 SQVTM and CDR2 ANQGSEA. V was shortened by 4 bases and J by 5 bases, with 23 bases between the two germline ends. The CDR3 reads CSVGRISGGTGETQYF. The CDR3 DNA is TGCAGCGTTGGAAGGATTAGCGGGGGGACAGGGGAGACCCAGTACTTC.

V usage is TRBV19 and J usage is TRBJ2-3, with TRBD2 as a possible D gene (6 bases). There are 15 residues in the CDR3. The ends were cut back, 2 bases at V and 5 bases at J, with 14 bases in the middle. Germline assignment: CDR1 LNHDA and CDR2 SQIVND (reference sequence). The CDR3 reads CASSIWAGSVDTQYF. CDR3 DNA: TGTGCCAGTAGTATATGGGCGGGGTCGGTAGATACGCAGTATTTT.

The chain recombines TRBV20-1 with TRBJ1-2, with no clear D. CDR1 is DFQATT and CDR2 is SNEGSKA in the germline V gene (reference sequence). The CDR3 runs to 13 residues. V was clipped by 1 base and J by 4 bases, with 10 bases between them. CDR3 region: CSARGGGIYGYTF. Written as DNA, the CDR3 is TGCAGTGCTAGAGGTGGCGGGATCTATGGCTACACCTTC.

This clonotype was observed a handful of times. V gene TRBV20-1 combines with J gene TRBJ2-5, with 8 bases fitting TRBD2. The J segment lost 4 bases and the V segment lost 1 base, leaving 5 bases of the junction unmatched. Germline V gene sequence: CDR1 DFQATT, CDR2 SNEGSKA (reference sequence). The CDR3 consists of 14 residues. CDR3 region: CSARVAGGLETQYF. The CDR3 nucleotides are TGCAGTGCTAGAGTCGCGGGGGGCCTAGAGACCCAGTACTTC.

The V call is TRBV10-3, the J call TRBJ1-5; 7 bases are a match to TRBD1. Losses at the gene ends were 0 bases for V and 4 bases for J; bases not matched to a gene: 3. There are 15 residues in the CDR3. Germline V lookup: CDR1 ENHRY, CDR2 SYGVKD. CDR3 residues: CAISESTGTNQPQHF. The CDR3 coding sequence is TGTGCCATCAGTGAGTCGACAGGGACAAATCAGCCCCAGCATTTT.